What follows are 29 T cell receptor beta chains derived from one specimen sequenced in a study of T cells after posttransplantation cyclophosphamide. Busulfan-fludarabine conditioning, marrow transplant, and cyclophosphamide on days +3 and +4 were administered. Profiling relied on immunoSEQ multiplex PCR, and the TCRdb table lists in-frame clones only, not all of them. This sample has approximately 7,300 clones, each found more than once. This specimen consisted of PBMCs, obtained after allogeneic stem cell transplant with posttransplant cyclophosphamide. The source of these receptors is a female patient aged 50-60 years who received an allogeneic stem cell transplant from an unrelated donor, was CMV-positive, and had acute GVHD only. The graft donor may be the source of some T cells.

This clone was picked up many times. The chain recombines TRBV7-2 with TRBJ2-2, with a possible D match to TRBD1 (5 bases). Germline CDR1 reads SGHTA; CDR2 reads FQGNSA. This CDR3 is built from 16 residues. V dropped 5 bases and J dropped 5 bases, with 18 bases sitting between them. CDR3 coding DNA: TGTGCCAGCAGCCCTCTCACCGGACATCGTACCGGGGAGCTGTTTTTT. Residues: CASSPLTGHRTGELFF. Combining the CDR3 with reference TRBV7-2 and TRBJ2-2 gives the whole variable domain GAGVSQSPSNKVTEKGKDVELRCDPISGHTALYWYRQSLGQGLEFLIYFQGNSAPDKSGLPSDRFSAERTGGSVSTLTIQRTQQEDSAVYLCASSPLTGHRTGELFFGEGSRLTVL.

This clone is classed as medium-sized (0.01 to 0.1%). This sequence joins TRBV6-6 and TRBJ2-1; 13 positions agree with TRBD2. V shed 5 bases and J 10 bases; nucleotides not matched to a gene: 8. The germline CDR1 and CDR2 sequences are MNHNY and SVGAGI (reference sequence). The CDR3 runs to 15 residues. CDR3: CASSQGLAGKNEQFF. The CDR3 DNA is TGTGCCAGCAGTCAGGGACTAGCGGGGAAGAACGAGCAGTTCTTC.

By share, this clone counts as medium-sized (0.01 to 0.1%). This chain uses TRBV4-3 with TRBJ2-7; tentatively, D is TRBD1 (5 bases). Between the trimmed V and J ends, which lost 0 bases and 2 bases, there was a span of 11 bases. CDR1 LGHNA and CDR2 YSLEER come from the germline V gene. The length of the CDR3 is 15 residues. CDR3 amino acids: CASSQDRARTYEQYF. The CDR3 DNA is TGCGCCAGCAGCCAAGACAGGGCGCGGACCTACGAGCAGTACTTC.

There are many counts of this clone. CDR3 protein: CSVDVGGLAGYEQYF. The DNA for the CDR3 is TGCAGCGTTGATGTGGGGGGACTAGCGGGTTACGAGCAGTACTTC. The chain combines TRBV29-1 with TRBJ2-7, with 12 bases identical to TRBD2. The CDR3 length is 15 residues. The germline gives CDR1 SQVTM, CDR2 ANQGSEA. The V gene end was trimmed by 3 bases and the J gene end by 4 bases; junction bases not matched to a gene: 7.

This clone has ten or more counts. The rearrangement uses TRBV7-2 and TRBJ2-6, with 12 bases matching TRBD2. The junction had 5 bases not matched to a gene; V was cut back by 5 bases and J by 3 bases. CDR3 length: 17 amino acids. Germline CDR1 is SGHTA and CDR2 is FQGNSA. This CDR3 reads CASSPRLAGVGANVLTF. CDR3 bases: TGTGCCAGCAGCCCCCGACTAGCGGGAGTTGGGGCCAACGTCCTGACTTTC.

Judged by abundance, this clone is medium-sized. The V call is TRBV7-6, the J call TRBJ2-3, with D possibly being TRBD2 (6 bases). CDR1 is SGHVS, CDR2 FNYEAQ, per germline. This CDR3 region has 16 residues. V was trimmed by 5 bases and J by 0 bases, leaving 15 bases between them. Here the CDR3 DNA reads TGTGCCAGCAGCCTGGAAGCGGGTCTTAGCACAGATACGCAGTATTTT. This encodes CASSLEAGLSTDTQYF.

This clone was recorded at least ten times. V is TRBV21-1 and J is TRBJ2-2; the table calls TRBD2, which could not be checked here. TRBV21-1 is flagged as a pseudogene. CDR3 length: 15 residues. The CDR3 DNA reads TGTGCCAGCAGCTTCCCGCGGGGGGTCCCCGGGGAGCTGTTTTTT. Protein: CASSFPRGVPGELFF.

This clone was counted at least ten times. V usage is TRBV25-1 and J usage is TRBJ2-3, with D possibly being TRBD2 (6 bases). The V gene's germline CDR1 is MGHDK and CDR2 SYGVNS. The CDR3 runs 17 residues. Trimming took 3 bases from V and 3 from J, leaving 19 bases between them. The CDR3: CASSDSRLTLATDTQYF. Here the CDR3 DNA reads TGTGCCAGCAGTGATTCGCGACTGACACTAGCTACAGATACGCAGTATTTT. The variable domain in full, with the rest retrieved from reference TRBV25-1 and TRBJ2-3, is EADIYQTPRYLVIGTGKKITLECSQTMGHDKMYWYQQDPGMELHLIHYSYGVNSTEKGDLSSESTVSRIRTEHFPLTLESARPSHTSQYLCASSDSRLTLATDTQYFGPGTRLTVL.

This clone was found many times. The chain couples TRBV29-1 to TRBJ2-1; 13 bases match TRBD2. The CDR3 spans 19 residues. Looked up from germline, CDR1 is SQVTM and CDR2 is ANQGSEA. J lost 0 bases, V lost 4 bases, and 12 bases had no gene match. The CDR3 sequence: CSVGGTSGANSYSYNEQFF. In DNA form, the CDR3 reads TGCAGCGTTGGAGGGACTAGCGGGGCCAATTCTTACTCCTACAATGAGCAGTTCTTC.

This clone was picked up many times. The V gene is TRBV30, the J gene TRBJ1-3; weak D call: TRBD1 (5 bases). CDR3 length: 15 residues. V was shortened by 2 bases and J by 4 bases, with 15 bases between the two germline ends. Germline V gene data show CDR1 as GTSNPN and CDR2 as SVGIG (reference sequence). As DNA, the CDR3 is TGTGCCTGGAGTCTATCAGGGACTGCCGGAAACACCATATATTTT. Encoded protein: CAWSLSGTAGNTIYF.

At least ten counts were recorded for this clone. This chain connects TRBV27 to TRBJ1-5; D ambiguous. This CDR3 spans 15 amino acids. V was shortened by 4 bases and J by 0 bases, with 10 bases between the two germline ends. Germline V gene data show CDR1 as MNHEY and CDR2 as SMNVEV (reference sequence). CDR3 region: CASSWSWHSNQPQHF. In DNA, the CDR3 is TGTGCCAGCAGTTGGTCGTGGCATAGCAATCAGCCCCAGCATTTT.

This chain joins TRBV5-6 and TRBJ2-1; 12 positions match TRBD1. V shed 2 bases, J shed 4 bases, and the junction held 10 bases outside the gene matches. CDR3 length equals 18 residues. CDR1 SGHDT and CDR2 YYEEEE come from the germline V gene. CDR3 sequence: CASSLSGTGGSVYNEQFF. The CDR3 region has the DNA TGTGCCAGCAGCTTATCCGGGACAGGGGGCTCTGTTTACAATGAGCAGTTCTTC.

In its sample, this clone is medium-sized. CDR3 residues: CASSLSQGANQPQHF. CDR3 nucleotide sequence: TGTGCCAGCAGCTTATCCCAGGGGGCGAATCAGCCCCAGCATTTT. The gene calls are TRBV7-9 and TRBJ1-5; 8 nucleotides match TRBD1. The CDR3 extends over 15 amino acids. The V and J ends lost 2 bases and 4 bases, in that order; junction bases with no gene match: 4. Germline-derived CDR1 and CDR2 are SEHNR and FQNEAQ (reference sequence).

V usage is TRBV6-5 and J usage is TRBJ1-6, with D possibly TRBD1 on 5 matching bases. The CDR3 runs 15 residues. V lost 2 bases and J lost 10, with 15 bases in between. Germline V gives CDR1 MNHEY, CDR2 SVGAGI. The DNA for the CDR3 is TGTGCCAGCAGTTACCGAACAGGCGGAGGGTCACCCCTCCACTTT. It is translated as CASSYRTGGGSPLHF.

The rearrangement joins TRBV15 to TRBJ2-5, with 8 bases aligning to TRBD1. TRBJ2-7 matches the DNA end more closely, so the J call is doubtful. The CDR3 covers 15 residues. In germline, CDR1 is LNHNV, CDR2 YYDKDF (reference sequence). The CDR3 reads CATSSRDRSSYEQYF. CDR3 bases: TGTGCCACCAGCAGCAGGGACAGGTCCTCCTACGAGCAGTACTTC.

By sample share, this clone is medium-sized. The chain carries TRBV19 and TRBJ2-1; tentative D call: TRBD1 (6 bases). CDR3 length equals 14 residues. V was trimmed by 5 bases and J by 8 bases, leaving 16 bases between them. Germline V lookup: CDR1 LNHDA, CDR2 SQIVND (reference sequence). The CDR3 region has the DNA TGTGCCAGTAGTCGGCCCTATGGGGGCGATGAGCAGTTCTTC. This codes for CASSRPYGGDEQFF.

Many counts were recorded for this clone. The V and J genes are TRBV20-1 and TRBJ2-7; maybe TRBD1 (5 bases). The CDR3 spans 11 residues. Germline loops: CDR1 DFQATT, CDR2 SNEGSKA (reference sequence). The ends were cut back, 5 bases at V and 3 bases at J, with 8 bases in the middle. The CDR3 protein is CSAPGNYEQYF. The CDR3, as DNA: TGCAGTGCTCCAGGGAACTACGAGCAGTACTTC.

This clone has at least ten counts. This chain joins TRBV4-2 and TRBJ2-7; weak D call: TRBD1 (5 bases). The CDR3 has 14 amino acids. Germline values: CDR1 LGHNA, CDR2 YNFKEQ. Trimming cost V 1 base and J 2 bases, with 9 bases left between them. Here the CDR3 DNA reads TGTGCCAGCAGCCAAGGGCAGGGCGCCTACGAGCAGTACTTC. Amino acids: CASSQGQGAYEQYF.

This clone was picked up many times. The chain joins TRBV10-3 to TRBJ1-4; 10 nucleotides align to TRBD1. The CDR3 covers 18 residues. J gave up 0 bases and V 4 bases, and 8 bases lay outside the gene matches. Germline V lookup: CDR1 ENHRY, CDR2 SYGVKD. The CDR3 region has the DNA TGTGCCATCAGTGCGGGAGACAGGGGGCCTTCAACTAATGAAAAACTGTTTTTT. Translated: CAISAGDRGPSTNEKLFF.

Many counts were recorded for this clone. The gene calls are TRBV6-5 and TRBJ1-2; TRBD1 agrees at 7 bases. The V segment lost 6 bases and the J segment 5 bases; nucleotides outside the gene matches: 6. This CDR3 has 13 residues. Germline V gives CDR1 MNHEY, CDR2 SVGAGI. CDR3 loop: CASRLTGQYGYTF. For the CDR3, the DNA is TGTGCCAGCAGATTGACAGGGCAGTATGGCTACACCTTC.

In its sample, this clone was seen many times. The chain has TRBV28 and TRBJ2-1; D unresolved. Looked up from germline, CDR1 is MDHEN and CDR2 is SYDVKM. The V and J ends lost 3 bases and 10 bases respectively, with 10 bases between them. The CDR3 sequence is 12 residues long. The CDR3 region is CASSFPTREQFF. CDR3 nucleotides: TGTGCCAGCAGTTTTCCCACCAGGGAGCAGTTCTTC.

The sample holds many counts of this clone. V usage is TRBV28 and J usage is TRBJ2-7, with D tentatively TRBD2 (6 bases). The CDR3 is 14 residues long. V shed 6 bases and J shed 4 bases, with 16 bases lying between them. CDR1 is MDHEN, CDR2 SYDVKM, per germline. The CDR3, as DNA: TGTGCCAGCAGCAAACAGGTGGGGGGATACGAGCAGTACTTC. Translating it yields CASSKQVGGYEQYF.

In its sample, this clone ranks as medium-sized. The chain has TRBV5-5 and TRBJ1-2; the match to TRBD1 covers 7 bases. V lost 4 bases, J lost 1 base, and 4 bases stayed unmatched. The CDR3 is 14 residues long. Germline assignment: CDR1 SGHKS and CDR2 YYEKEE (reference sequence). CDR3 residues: CASSRGDSNYGYTF. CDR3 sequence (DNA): TGTGCCAGCAGCCGAGGGGACAGTAACTATGGCTACACCTTC.

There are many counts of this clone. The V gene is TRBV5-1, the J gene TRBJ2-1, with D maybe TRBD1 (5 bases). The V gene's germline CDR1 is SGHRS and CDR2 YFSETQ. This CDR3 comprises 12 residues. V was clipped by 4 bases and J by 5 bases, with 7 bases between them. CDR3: CASSGADNEQFF. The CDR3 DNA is TGCGCCAGCAGCGGGGCGGACAATGAGCAGTTCTTC.

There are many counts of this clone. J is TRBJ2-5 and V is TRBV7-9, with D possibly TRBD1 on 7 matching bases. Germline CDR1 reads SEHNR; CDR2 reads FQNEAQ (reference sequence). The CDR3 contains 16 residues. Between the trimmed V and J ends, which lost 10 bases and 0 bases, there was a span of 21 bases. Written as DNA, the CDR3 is TGTGCCACCCCCTTCAGGGGGGACCCGTACCAAGAGACCCAGTACTTC. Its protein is CATPFRGDPYQETQYF.

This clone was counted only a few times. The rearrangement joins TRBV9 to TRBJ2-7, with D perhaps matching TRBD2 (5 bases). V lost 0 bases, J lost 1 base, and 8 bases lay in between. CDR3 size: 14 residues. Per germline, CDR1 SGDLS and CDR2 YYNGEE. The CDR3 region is CASSVGGESYEQYF. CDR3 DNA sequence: TGTGCCAGCAGCGTAGGTGGGGAGTCCTACGAGCAGTACTTC.

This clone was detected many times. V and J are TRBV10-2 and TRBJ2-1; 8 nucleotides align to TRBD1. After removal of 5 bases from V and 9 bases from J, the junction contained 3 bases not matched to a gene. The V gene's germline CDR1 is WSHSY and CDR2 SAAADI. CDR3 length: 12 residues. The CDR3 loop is CASSQGAGEQFF. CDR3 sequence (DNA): TGCGCCAGCAGTCAGGGGGCCGGTGAGCAGTTCTTC.

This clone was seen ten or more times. CDR3 coding DNA: TGTGCCAGCACTTGGAACACCGGGGAGCTGTTTTTT. Translation gives CASTWNTGELFF. The chain uses TRBV2 and TRBJ2-2; D remains ambiguous. The V gene lost 7 bases and the J gene lost 1 base, with 4 bases spanning the gap. This CDR3 comprises 12 residues. Germline CDR1 reads SNHLY; CDR2 reads FYNNEI.

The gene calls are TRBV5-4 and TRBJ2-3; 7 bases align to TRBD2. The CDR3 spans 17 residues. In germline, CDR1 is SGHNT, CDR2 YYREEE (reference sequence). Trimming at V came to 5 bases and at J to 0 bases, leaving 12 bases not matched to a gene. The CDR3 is CASRRGLAGASTDTQYF. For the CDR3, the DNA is TGTGCCAGCAGAAGGGGCTTGGCGGGAGCTAGCACAGATACGCAGTATTTT.